These 21 T cell receptor beta chains share one sample of origin, sequenced in a study of CD8+ T cells in alopecia areata. RNA was isolated and reverse transcribed to cDNA, the sequencing template. Sequencing was performed with immunoSEQ multiplex PCR; in TCRdb, only in-frame clones are kept and a portion is missing. The sample comprises over 150,000 clones, less than 70% of which are singletons, and approximately 15% rests with the top ten. Treatment indicated: oral pan-JAK inhibitor, 5-10 mg twice daily. This specimen was CD4+ T cells sorted from blood, taken at week 24, from a patient treated with tofacitinib. The receptor set was obtained from a human donor with alopecia areata.

This clone was counted only a few times. The chain couples TRBV11-1 to TRBJ1-6; no reliable D call. Looked up from germline, CDR1 is SGHAT and CDR2 is FQDESV (reference sequence). V was cut by 1 base and J by 7 bases, with 8 bases left in between. This CDR3 is 14 amino acids long. CDR3 DNA: TGTGCCAGCAGCTTAGTGGTCAGAAATTCACCCCTCCACTTT. It translates to CASSLVVRNSPLHF.

This clone was seen a single time. V is TRBV25-1 and J is TRBJ1-1; D is undetermined. The length of the CDR3 is 14 residues. The germline V and J ends were trimmed by 5 bases and 1 base, with 11 bases remaining between them. Germline V gene lookup returns CDR1 MGHDK and CDR2 SYGVNS. The CDR3 loop reads CASSLKAGNTEAFF. The CDR3 DNA sequence: TGTGCCAGCAGTCTGAAGGCAGGGAACACTGAAGCTTTCTTT. The complete variable domain, with remaining parts taken from reference TRBV25-1 and TRBJ1-1, reads EADIYQTPRYLVIGTGKKITLECSQTMGHDKMYWYQQDPGMELHLIHYSYGVNSTEKGDLSSESTVSRIRTEHFPLTLESARPSHTSQYLCASSLKAGNTEAFFGQGTRLTVV.

The genes are TRBV6-5 and TRBJ2-3, with D unclear. The ends were cut back, 1 base at V and 2 bases at J, with 1 base in the middle. Germline V lookup: CDR1 MNHEY, CDR2 SVGAGI. This CDR3 has 12 amino acids. The CDR3 region is CASSYYTDTQYF. The CDR3 region has the DNA TGTGCCAGCAGTTACTACACAGATACGCAGTATTTT.

J is TRBJ2-4 and V is TRBV5-1, with D possibly being TRBD2 (6 bases). The length of the CDR3 is 15 residues. Germline V gene lookup returns CDR1 SGHRS and CDR2 YFSETQ. V lost 0 bases to trimming and J lost 6 bases, with 13 bases between them. This CDR3 is CASSLVGQGGNIQYF. The CDR3 nucleotides are TGCGCCAGCAGCTTGGTTGGGCAGGGAGGAAACATTCAGTACTTC.

V and J are TRBV30 and TRBJ2-3; possible D gene TRBD2, 6 bases. V was cut by 3 bases and J by 1 base, with 17 bases left in between. Germline CDR1 and CDR2: GTSNPN and SVGIG (reference sequence). The CDR3 covers 16 residues. In DNA, the CDR3 is TGTGCCTGGAGACCCGGGACTCCACTCCGCACAGATACGCAGTATTTT. Its protein product is CAWRPGTPLRTDTQYF.

The genes are TRBV5-1 and TRBJ1-2; perhaps TRBD1 as D (6 bases). Germline V gene sequence: CDR1 SGHRS, CDR2 YFSETQ. This CDR3 comprises 15 residues. Trimming removed 1 base at V and 6 bases at J, with 16 bases between. In nucleotides, the CDR3 is TGCGCCAGCAGCTTGCAAGTTGGTGGGGGCGATGGCTACACCTTC. This codes for CASSLQVGGGDGYTF.

This clone was observed many times. This chain uses TRBV29-1 with TRBJ2-1, with D perhaps matching TRBD1 (5 bases). Germline CDR1 reads SQVTM; CDR2 reads ANQGSEA. The CDR3 extends over 12 amino acids. V dropped 2 bases and J dropped 6 bases, with 8 bases sitting between them. The CDR3: CSVEPQVNEQFF. The CDR3 DNA is TGCAGCGTTGAACCACAGGTCAATGAGCAGTTCTTC.

The V and J genes are TRBV29-1 and TRBJ1-2; possibly TRBD1 for D (5 bases). Germline V CDR1 and CDR2: SQVTM, ANQGSEA. Between the trimmed V and J ends, which lost 4 bases and 6 bases, there was a span of 9 bases. This CDR3 is 11 amino acids long. DNA for the CDR3: TGCAGCGTTGTTGGGGCGGATGGCTACACCTTC. Protein product: CSVVGADGYTF.

The chain links TRBV30 to TRBJ1-2, with 7 bases identical to TRBD1. CDR1 and CDR2 (germline): GTSNPN, SVGIG (reference sequence). The CDR3 loop spans 11 amino acids. V lost 8 bases to trimming and J lost 4 bases; unmatched junction nucleotides: 4. The CDR3 protein is CASGQVYGYTF. CDR3 sequence (DNA): TGTGCCAGTGGACAGGTCTATGGCTACACCTTC.

This chain connects TRBV9 to TRBJ1-1, with D maybe TRBD1 (6 bases). The V end lost 4 bases, the J end lost 4 bases, and 11 bases lay between the germline ends. Germline values: CDR1 SGDLS, CDR2 YYNGEE. The CDR3 runs to 13 residues. CDR3 nucleotide sequence: TGTGCCAGCAGCAGCCAAGGGGGCACTGAAGCTTTCTTT. Protein sequence: CASSSQGGTEAFF.

The V and J genes are TRBV20-1 and TRBJ2-7; D remains ambiguous. Trimming shortened V by 1 base and J by 6 bases, and 7 bases separated the two germline ends. Germline CDR1 reads DFQATT; CDR2 reads SNEGSKA (reference sequence). The CDR3 totals 11 residues. In nucleotides, the CDR3 is TGCAGTGCTAGAGGGCGGCCCGAGCAGTACTTC. Amino acid sequence: CSARGRPEQYF.

The sample holds a few counts of this clone. CDR3 residues: CASSVATGVGSPLHF. CDR3 DNA sequence: TGTGCCAGCAGCGTAGCTACTGGTGTGGGTTCACCCCTCCACTTT. The chain combines TRBV9 with TRBJ1-6; D is undetermined. Germline CDR1 reads SGDLS; CDR2 reads YYNGEE. V dropped 0 bases and J dropped 9 bases, with 13 bases sitting between them. This CDR3 region has 15 residues.

The chain is built from TRBV7-9 and TRBJ1-2; 12 nucleotides agree with TRBD1. Trimming removed 4 bases from V and 6 bases from J; junction bases left unmatched: 9. Per germline, CDR1 SEHNR and CDR2 FQNEAQ (reference sequence). The CDR3 runs to 16 residues. CDR3 loop: CASSSSGTGGLDGYTF. Written as DNA, the CDR3 is TGTGCCAGCAGCTCCTCCGGGACAGGGGGCTTAGATGGCTACACCTTC.

The chain combines TRBV30 with TRBJ2-7; a weak D match, TRBD2 (5 bases). Germline CDR1 reads GTSNPN; CDR2 reads SVGIG (reference sequence). The CDR3 covers 12 residues. Between the trimmed V and J ends, which lost 5 bases and 3 bases, there was a span of 11 bases. The CDR3 coding sequence is TGTGCCTGGCGAGGGTACAGCTACGAGCAGTACTTC. Residues: CAWRGYSYEQYF.

This rearrangement joins TRBV5-1 to TRBJ1-1; D gene ambiguous. Germline assignment: CDR1 SGHRS and CDR2 YFSETQ. The CDR3 covers 11 residues. The ends were cut back, 5 bases at V and 2 bases at J, with 4 bases in the middle. This chain's CDR3 is CASRVNTEAFF. In nucleotides, the CDR3 is TGCGCCAGCAGGGTAAACACTGAAGCTTTCTTT.

The chain employs TRBV7-2 and TRBJ1-2, with TRBD1 as a possible D gene (5 bases). This CDR3 is built from 14 residues. CDR1 and CDR2 from the germline V gene are SGHTA and FQGNSA. Trimming pared 8 bases from V and 0 bases from J, leaving 13 bases between. The CDR3 DNA reads as TGTGCCAGCGGCGGGACCGCCACTAACTATGGCTACACCTTC. Its protein product is CASGGTATNYGYTF.

This clone appeared many times. This chain links TRBV19 with TRBJ1-1; D unresolved. CDR3 length: 14 residues. Germline loops: CDR1 LNHDA, CDR2 SQIVND (reference sequence). V lost 3 bases, J lost 1 base, and 9 bases lay in between. The CDR3 region is CASSIMVSNTEAFF. CDR3 bases: TGTGCCAGTAGTATTATGGTTTCGAACACTGAAGCTTTCTTT.

This clone was observed once. The CDR3 loop is CASGTGLVETQYF. CDR3 in DNA: TGTGCCAGCGGGACAGGGCTTGTAGAGACCCAGTACTTC. V is TRBV2 and J is TRBJ2-5; 9 bases are a match to TRBD1. V gave up 8 bases and J gave up 4 bases; unmatched junction bases: 5. This CDR3 has 13 residues. Germline CDR1 SNHLY, CDR2 FYNNEI.

This CDR3 is CASSQTGQGALDYGYTF. In DNA form, the CDR3 reads TGCGCCAGCAGCCAAACGGGACAGGGGGCGCTGGACTATGGCTACACCTTC. The chain carries TRBV4-1 and TRBJ1-2; 12 bases line up with TRBD1. The CDR3 loop spans 17 amino acids. Trimming took 2 bases from V and 3 from J; bases not matched to a gene: 7. CDR1 and CDR2 from the germline V gene are MGHRA and YSYEKL.

The CDR3 nucleotides are TGTGCCAGCATCAACAGGGGACACACGAACACTGAAGCTTTCTTT. Protein sequence: CASINRGHTNTEAFF. This chain joins TRBV27 and TRBJ1-1, with TRBD1 matching 7 bases. The CDR3 runs to 15 residues. V shed 7 bases and J 1 base; nucleotides not matched to a gene: 9. Germline CDR1 is MNHEY and CDR2 is SMNVEV (reference sequence).

V is TRBV29-1 and J is TRBJ2-5; no clear D gene. This CDR3 is 10 amino acids long. V was clipped by 8 bases and J by 5 bases, with 9 bases between them. CDR1 is SQVTM and CDR2 is ANQGSEA in the germline V gene. The CDR3 nucleotides are TGCAGCTGTTGGACGGAGACCCAGTACTTC. Translated: CSCWTETQYF.